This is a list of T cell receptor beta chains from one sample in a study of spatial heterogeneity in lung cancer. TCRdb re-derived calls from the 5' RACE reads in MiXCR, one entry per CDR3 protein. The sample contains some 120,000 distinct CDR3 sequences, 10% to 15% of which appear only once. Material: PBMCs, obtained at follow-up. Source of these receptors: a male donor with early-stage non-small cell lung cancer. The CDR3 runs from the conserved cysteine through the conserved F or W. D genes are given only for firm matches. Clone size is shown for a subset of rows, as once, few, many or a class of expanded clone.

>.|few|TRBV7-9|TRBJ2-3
CASSSPGDTQYF
TGTGCCAGCAGTTCACCTGGAGATACGCAGTATTTT
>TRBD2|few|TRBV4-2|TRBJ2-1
CASSSRYSGGSSLEQFF
TGTGCCAGCAGCTCGAGATATAGCGGGGGGTCCTCGCTTGAGCAGTTCTTC
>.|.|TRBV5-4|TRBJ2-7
CASSLAWAGSYEQYF
TGTGCCAGCAGCTTGGCCTGGGCAGGAAGCTACGAGCAGTACTTC
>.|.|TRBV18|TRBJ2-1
CASSLYTVVGSYNEQFF
TGTGCCAGCTCACTTTATACAGTAGTTGGCTCCTACAATGAGCAGTTCTTC
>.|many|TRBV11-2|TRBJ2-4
CASSLEGAAKNIQYF
TGTGCCAGCAGCTTAGAAGGAGCGGCCAAAAACATTCAGTACTTC
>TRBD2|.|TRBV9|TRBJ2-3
CASGPAGGRTDTQYF
TGTGCCAGCGGACCAGCGGGGGGCAGAACAGATACGCAGTATTTT
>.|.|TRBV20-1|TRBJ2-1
CSAREGGASSYNEQFF
TGCAGTGCTAGAGAGGGGGGGGCGAGCTCCTACAATGAGCAGTTCTTC
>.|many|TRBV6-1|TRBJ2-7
CASSQTRDEQYF
TGTGCCAGCAGTCAGACCCGCGACGAGCAGTACTTC
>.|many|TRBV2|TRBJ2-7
CASRDTHSYEQYF
TGTGCCAGCCGGGACACCCATTCCTACGAGCAGTACTTC
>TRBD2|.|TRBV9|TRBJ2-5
CASSDGGLGYQETQYF
TGTGCCAGCAGCGACGGGGGGTTAGGGTACCAAGAGACCCAGTACTTC
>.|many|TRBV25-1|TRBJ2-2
CASSVGNWNGGELFF
TGTGCCAGCAGTGTGGGGAATTGGAACGGCGGGGAGCTGTTTTTT
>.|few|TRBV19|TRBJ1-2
CASSITTGSGYTF
TGTGCCAGTAGTATAACGACGGGGAGTGGCTACACCTTC
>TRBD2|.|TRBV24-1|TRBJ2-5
CATASHPGLAGADQETQYF
TGTGCCACCGCTAGTCATCCCGGACTAGCGGGGGCTGATCAAGAGACCCAGTACTTC
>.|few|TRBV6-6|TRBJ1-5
CASSYSDGGQPQHF
TGTGCCAGCAGTTACTCTGACGGGGGTCAGCCCCAGCATTTT
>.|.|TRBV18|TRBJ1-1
CASSPPNFGKDTEAFF
TGTGCCAGCTCACCACCGAATTTCGGTAAAGACACTGAAGCTTTCTTT
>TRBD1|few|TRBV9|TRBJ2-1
CASSETGAPYNEQFF
TGTGCCAGCAGCGAAACAGGGGCCCCCTACAATGAGCAGTTCTTC
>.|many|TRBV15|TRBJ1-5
CATSPGTYSNQPQHF
TGTGCCACCAGTCCCGGGACATATAGCAATCAGCCCCAGCATTTT
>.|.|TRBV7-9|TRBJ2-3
CASSLTGTRTDTQYF
TGTGCCAGCAGCCTAACGGGGACCCGCACAGATACGCAGTATTTT
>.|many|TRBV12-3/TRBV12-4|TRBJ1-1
CASSHRTEAFF
TGTGCCAGCAGTCACAGGACTGAAGCTTTCTTT
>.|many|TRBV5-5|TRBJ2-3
CASSFSSGASTDTQYF
TGTGCCAGCAGCTTCTCGTCCGGGGCTAGCACAGATACGCAGTATTTT
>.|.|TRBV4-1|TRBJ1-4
CASRAPRISNEKLFF
TGCGCCAGCAGGGCCCCCAGGATCTCTAATGAAAAACTGTTTTTT
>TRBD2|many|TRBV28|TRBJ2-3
CASSPSGASTDTQYF
TGTGCCAGCAGCCCTAGCGGGGCTAGCACAGATACGCAGTATTTT
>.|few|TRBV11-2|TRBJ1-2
CASSPDPRIGYTF
TGTGCCAGCAGTCCAGACCCTCGGATTGGCTACACCTTC
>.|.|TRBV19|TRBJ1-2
CASSISTGLADGYTF
TGTGCCAGTAGTATCTCGACAGGTCTCGCCGATGGCTACACCTTC
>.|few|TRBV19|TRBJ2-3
CASTYSGTAARGDTQYF
TGTGCCAGTACCTATTCCGGGACAGCCGCCCGGGGGGATACGCAGTATTTT
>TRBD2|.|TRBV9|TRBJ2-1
CASSPLAGVINEQFF
TGTGCCAGCAGCCCACTAGCGGGGGTCATCAATGAGCAGTTCTTC
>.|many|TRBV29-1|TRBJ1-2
CSVEHSYGYTF
TGCAGCGTTGAGCACAGCTATGGCTACACCTTC
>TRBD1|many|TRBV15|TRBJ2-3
CATSSSGQLTDTQYF
TGTGCCACCAGCAGCTCGGGACAGCTCACAGATACGCAGTATTTT
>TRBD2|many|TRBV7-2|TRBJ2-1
CASSLRASGGDNEQFF
TGTGCCAGCAGCTTAAGGGCTAGCGGGGGGGACAATGAGCAGTTCTTC